These T cell receptor beta chains were read from a single sample in a study of blood T cell repertoires in COVID-19. Sequencing was performed with immunoSEQ multiplex PCR; in TCRdb, only in-frame clones are kept and a portion is missing. The table records some 240,000 clones, 80% to 90% of them present only once. Material for sequencing was peripheral blood. The receptor set was obtained from a woman between 40 and 50 years old who had recovered from COVID-19. The CDR3 runs from the conserved cysteine through the conserved F or W. A D gene is named only where the DNA matches it firmly. Not every row has a clone size; where given, it reads once, few, many or a size class.

>few|NA|TRBJ1-5|TRBV2
CASSELGRGQPQHF
TGTGCCAGCAGTGAACTGGGGCGAGGACAGCCCCAGCATTTT
>few|TRBD1|TRBJ1-5|TRBV6-6
CASSLTGGSNQPQHF
TGTGCCAGCAGCTTGACAGGGGGAAGCAATCAGCCCCAGCATTTT
>NA|TRBD2|TRBJ2-1|TRBV2
CASSDSTSGGVYNEQFF
TGTGCCAGCAGTGATTCGACTAGCGGGGGTGTCTACAATGAGCAGTTCTTC
>NA|TRBD2|TRBJ2-4|TRBV11-1
CASRASGEKAKNIQYF
TGTGCCAGCAGGGCTAGCGGGGAGAAAGCCAAAAACATTCAGTACTTC
>many|TRBD2|TRBJ2-3|TRBV19
CASRWGPNTSVQPTDTQYF
TGTGCCAGTCGATGGGGTCCTAACACTAGCGTTCAACCCACAGATACGCAGTATTTT
>NA|TRBD1|TRBJ1-4|TRBV5-1
CASSPGQGDGEKLFF
TGCGCCAGCAGCCCGGGACAGGGTGATGGTGAAAAACTGTTTTTT
>NA|TRBD1|TRBJ2-3|TRBV5-1
CASSLGRGLEDTQYF
TGCGCCAGCAGCTTGGGAAGGGGGCTTGAAGATACGCAGTATTTT
>NA|TRBD2|TRBJ2-7|TRBV4-2
CASSQEERGYEQYF
TGTGCCAGCAGCCAAGAAGAGCGGGGGTACGAGCAGTACTTC
>NA|TRBD2|TRBJ2-6|TRBV19
CASQGAGAGANVLTF
TGTGCCAGTCAAGGGGCGGGAGCTGGGGCCAACGTCCTGACTTTC
>NA|TRBD1|TRBJ2-1|TRBV27
CASSLTGGFDEQFF
TGTGCCAGCAGTTTAACAGGGGGCTTTGATGAGCAGTTCTTC
>NA|NA|TRBJ1-5|TRBV19
CASRQGIYSNQPQHF
TGTGCCAGTAGGCAGGGGATCTATAGCAATCAGCCCCAGCATTTT
>NA|NA|TRBJ1-5|TRBV10-1
CAGARNSNQPQHF
TGCGCCGGGGCAAGGAATAGCAATCAGCCCCAGCATTTT
>NA|NA|TRBJ1-6|TRBV6-5
CASRRGAREGSPLHF
TGTGCCAGCAGGAGGGGCGCGCGGGAGGGTTCACCCCTCCACTTT